Below are 19 T cell receptor beta chains sequenced from a single sample in a study of T cells after posttransplantation cyclophosphamide. TCRdb's table, derived via immunoSEQ multiplex PCR, lists solely in-frame clones and lacks some. The sample has tens of thousands of clones, none seen only once; the top ten hold roughly 1.5%. Sequenced sample: PBMCs. These receptors originate from a man between 50 and 59 years old in good health, CMV-negative, and a related stem cell transplant donor.

This clone occurred many times. This chain joins TRBV12-2 and TRBJ1-3; the tabulated D call, TRBD1, remains unverified against the DNA. TRBV12-2 is tagged as a pseudogene. The CDR3 totals 17 residues. CDR3 region: CASRLEVFRGRGNTIYF. CDR3 nucleotides: TGTGCAAGTCGCTTAGAGGTGTTCAGGGGACGAGGAAACACCATATATTTT.

This clone was seen many times. The CDR3 is CASSPGTYNEQFF. The CDR3 coding sequence is TGTGCCAGCAGCCCGGGGACCTACAATGAGCAGTTCTTC. The chain couples TRBV13 to TRBJ2-1, with D perhaps matching TRBD2 (5 bases). The V end was cut by 5 bases, the J end by 2 bases, with 7 bases between. This CDR3 contains 13 residues. From germline, CDR1 is PRHDT and CDR2 FYEKMQ (reference sequence).

This clone was seen many times. This rearrangement joins TRBV7-3 to TRBJ1-3, with 7 bases aligning to TRBD1. The CDR3 spans 18 residues. With 2 bases clipped from V and 0 bases from J, the junction kept 10 bases outside the gene matches. Germline V gene lookup returns CDR1 SGHTA and CDR2 FQGTGA. The CDR3 DNA follows: TGTGCCAGCAGCTTATTGGCCCCGGGACAGAGCTCTGGAAACACCATATATTTT. Its protein product is CASSLLAPGQSSGNTIYF.

This clone was observed at least ten times. V and J are TRBV29-1 and TRBJ2-3, with TRBD2 identical over 13 bases. The V gene end was trimmed by 5 bases and the J gene end by 2 bases; junction bases not matched to a gene: 4. Germline V gives CDR1 SQVTM, CDR2 ANQGSEA. There are 15 residues in the CDR3. For the CDR3, the DNA is TGCAGCGTTAGGGGACTAGCGGGACTCACAGATACGCAGTATTTT. Encoded protein: CSVRGLAGLTDTQYF.

Ten or more counts support this clone. The chain uses TRBV5-4 and TRBJ2-1, with a tentative D call TRBD2 (5 bases). The germline V gene encodes CDR1 SGHNT and CDR2 YYREEE (reference sequence). The ends were cut back, 1 base at V and 4 bases at J, with 12 bases in the middle. This CDR3 contains 15 residues. The CDR3 DNA sequence: TGTGCCAGCAGCTTGCGCGCGGGCGCTTACAATGAGCAGTTCTTC. As protein: CASSLRAGAYNEQFF. Full variable domain (missing parts from reference TRBV5-4 and TRBJ2-1): ETGVTQSPTHLIKTRGQQVTLRCSSQSGHNTVSWYQQALGQGPQFIFQYYREEENGRGNFPPRFSGLQFPNYSSELNVNALELDDSALYLCASSLRAGAYNEQFFGPGTRLTVL.

This clone was detected many times. The gene calls are TRBV6-4 and TRBJ2-2; 9 positions match TRBD2. CDR1 MRHNA and CDR2 SNTAGT come from the germline V gene. This CDR3 spans 14 amino acids. V was clipped by 6 bases and J by 3 bases; unmatched bases: 2. In DNA, the CDR3 is TGTGCCAGCAGAAGACTAGCGGACACCGGGGAGCTGTTTTTT. Protein sequence: CASRRLADTGELFF.

This clone occurred many times. The chain couples TRBV6-1 to TRBJ2-7; D may be TRBD1 (6 bases). Germline CDR1 is MNHNS and CDR2 is SASEGT. The CDR3 contains 13 residues. With 7 bases removed from V and 2 bases from J, the gap between germline ends came to 12 bases. The CDR3, as DNA: TGTGCCAGCATAGGGACACCGACCTACGAGCAGTACTTC. Translating it yields CASIGTPTYEQYF.

This clone was counted ten times or more. The rearrangement joins TRBV11-3 to TRBJ2-2, with D possibly matching TRBD1 (6 bases). The germline V and J ends were trimmed by 1 base and 6 bases, with 12 bases remaining between them. CDR3 size: 15 residues. Germline values: CDR1 SGHNT, CDR2 YENEEA. The DNA for the CDR3 is TGTGCCAGCAGCTTAGCCGGCAGGGGAGCCGGGGAGCTGTTTTTT. It translates to CASSLAGRGAGELFF.

Concerning this clone: Possible read error: a much larger clone is one base away. The rearrangement uses TRBV9 and TRBJ1-3, with 11 bases aligning to TRBD1. Germline-derived CDR1 and CDR2 are SGDLS and YYNGEE. The CDR3 is 16 residues long. CDR3 sequence (DNA): TGTGCCAGCAGCCCAGAGCCGGGACAGGGGGGAAACGCCATATATTTT. It codes for CASSPEPGQGGNAIYF.

This clone was found many times. The chain uses TRBV6-1 and TRBJ2-7, with 7 bases identical to TRBD2. CDR1 and CDR2 (germline): MNHNS, SASEGT. J gave up 0 bases and V 1 base, and 3 bases lay outside the gene matches. The CDR3 spans 15 residues. The CDR3: CASSEEGGSSYEQYF. CDR3 bases: TGTGCCAGCAGTGAAGAAGGCGGGAGCTCCTACGAGCAGTACTTC.

This clone was detected many times. The chain combines TRBV4-1 with TRBJ1-5, with unresolved D. Germline CDR1 is MGHRA and CDR2 is YSYEKL. V lost 4 bases, J lost 7 bases, and 8 bases lay in between. The CDR3 is 12 amino acids. CDR3 nucleotides: TGCGCCAGCAGCCCCATTGGCCAGCCCCAGCATTTT. It yields the protein CASSPIGQPQHF.

This clone was seen repeatedly, ten times or more. V usage is TRBV19 and J usage is TRBJ2-7; maybe TRBD2 (5 bases). The length of the CDR3 is 14 residues. V lost 3 bases and J 2 bases, leaving 11 bases between the germline ends. Germline V gene lookup returns CDR1 LNHDA and CDR2 SQIVND (reference sequence). In nucleotides, the CDR3 is TGTGCCAGTAGTATGACCGGGATCGCCTACGAGCAGTACTTC. Its protein is CASSMTGIAYEQYF.

This clone has a count of ten or more. The chain is built from TRBV4-1 and TRBJ2-7, with TRBD1 matching 7 bases. Germline loops: CDR1 MGHRA, CDR2 YSYEKL. V trimming: 3 bases; J trimming: 3 bases; junction bases outside the gene matches: 14. The CDR3 has 17 amino acids. Here the CDR3 reads CASSQAHTGDYGYEQYF. The CDR3 nucleotides are TGCGCCAGCAGCCAGGCCCATACAGGGGATTATGGCTACGAGCAGTACTTC.

This clone was seen at least ten times. V is TRBV11-3 and J is TRBJ1-3, with 9 bases lining up with TRBD1. V shed 5 bases and J 6 bases; nucleotides not matched to a gene: 5. Germline V lookup: CDR1 SGHNT, CDR2 YENEEA. CDR3 length equals 14 residues. CDR3 coding DNA: TGTGCCAGCAGCGCGGGGGACAGGGAAAACACCATATATTTT. Translation gives CASSAGDRENTIYF.

This clone was observed many times. This chain connects TRBV25-1 to TRBJ2-1; 8 nucleotides match TRBD2. V was clipped by 5 bases and J by 6 bases; unmatched bases: 9. CDR1 and CDR2 (germline): MGHDK, SYGVNS. The CDR3 runs 15 residues. The CDR3 bases are TGTGCCAGCAGTCCCTGGGGACTAGGTGTCAATGAGCAGTTCTTC. Translated: CASSPWGLGVNEQFF.

This clone was observed at least ten times. The chain has TRBV18 and TRBJ2-1, with D perhaps matching TRBD2 (5 bases). CDR1 and CDR2 (germline): KGHSH, LQKENI. This CDR3 contains 15 residues. Trimming left V 0 bases short and J 7 bases short, with 13 bases between. CDR3 nucleotide sequence: TGTGCCAGCTCACCACCCAACGGGAAAGAAAATGAGCAGTTCTTC. Protein sequence: CASSPPNGKENEQFF.

The table lists this clone with many counts. V and J are TRBV28 and TRBJ2-4, with a weak D call TRBD2 (6 bases). This CDR3 comprises 18 residues. V was trimmed by 6 bases and J by 0 bases, leaving 21 bases between them. The germline CDR1 and CDR2 sequences are MDHEN and SYDVKM. The CDR3 sequence: CASRHRVGRVLAKNIQYF. As DNA, the CDR3 is TGTGCCAGCAGACATCGGGTCGGGAGAGTACTAGCCAAAAACATTCAGTACTTC.

This clone appeared many times. The chain combines TRBV27 with TRBJ1-1; D not certain. The CDR3 contains 13 residues. Germline CDR1 and CDR2: MNHEY and SMNVEV (reference sequence). Trimming pared 3 bases from V and 5 bases from J, leaving 10 bases between. CDR3 DNA: TGTGCCAGCAGTTTCGGTGGGCTTACTGAAGCTTTCTTT. It specifies CASSFGGLTEAFF.

This clone was observed at least ten times. The J gene is TRBJ2-2, the V gene TRBV6-1, with a tentative D call TRBD1 (6 bases). The V end was cut by 4 bases, the J end by 1 base, with 13 bases between. Germline CDR1 MNHNS, CDR2 SASEGT. CDR3 size: 16 residues. CDR3: CASSGTQGQNTGELFF. In nucleotides, the CDR3 is TGTGCCAGCAGTGGCACACAGGGTCAGAACACCGGGGAGCTGTTTTTT.